Sequencing of this T cell receptor beta chain was carried out in a study of blood T cell repertoires in COVID-19. Across the study: Spain, Italy and the United States supplied samples that represented acute and convalescent COVID-19.

In the source study's methods: Amplification from reference gene primers served as the basis for estimated nucleated cell counts. Some clones are missing from TCRdb's copy, which holds only in-frame ones; the method was immunoSEQ multiplex PCR. That table gives V, J and clone size, and the DNA gave D and trimming. The table includes tens of thousands of clones, 76% detected once. The sequenced sample was peripheral blood. The receptor comes from a woman aged 50 to 60 with active or convalescent COVID-19.

The CDR3 DNA sequence: TGTGCCAGCAGTTACGGCAACTCCTACGAGCAGTACTTC. As protein: CASSYGNSYEQYF. The chain carries TRBV6-2 or TRBV6-3 and TRBJ2-7; D call uncertain. Trimming left V 2 bases short and J 0 bases short, with 5 bases between. The CDR3 is made up of 13 amino acids. Looked up from germline, CDR1 is MNHEY and CDR2 is SVGEGT.